The rows below give T cell receptor beta chains drawn from one sample of a study of spatial heterogeneity in lung cancer. Each CDR3 protein gets one entry after TCRdb re-called the 5' RACE reads with MiXCR. The sample records approximately 11,000 distinct CDR3 sequences, roughly a tenth being singletons. This sample comprised PBMCs, obtained at follow-up. These TCRs come from a female donor with early-stage non-small cell lung cancer. CDR3s include the opening cysteine and the closing phenylalanine or tryptophan. D genes are given only for firm matches. The size field is filled for only some rows; it gives once, few, many or a size class.

d_call	v_call	clone_size	j_call	cdr3_nt	cdr3_aa
TRBD2	TRBV6-2/TRBV6-3	many	TRBJ2-1	TGTGCCAGCAGTTACCGGCCGGGGACTAGCGGGACTTACAATGAGCAGTTCTTC	CASSYRPGTSGTYNEQFF
-	TRBV13	few	TRBJ2-7	TGTGCCAGCAGCTCCCCGGCCGGCGAGCAGTACTTC	CASSSPAGEQYF
-	TRBV20-1	many	TRBJ2-1	TGCAGTGCTAGTTCTGGGAGCTCCTACAATGAGCAGTTCTTC	CSASSGSSYNEQFF
-	TRBV5-4	-	TRBJ2-7	TGTGCCAGCAGCCGCATCCTGACCGGTAGCAAAGCAGGGGAGCAGTACTTC	CASSRILTGSKAGEQYF
-	TRBV5-4	medium-sized	TRBJ2-5	TGTGCCAGCAGCGGGGGCCAAGAGACCCAGTACTTC	CASSGGQETQYF
-	TRBV10-2	few	TRBJ2-3	TGCGCCAGCAGAAGCGGTAGCACAGATACGCAGTATTTT	CASRSGSTDTQYF
-	TRBV7-9	many	TRBJ2-4	TGTGCCAGCAGCTTCGGGCGGAACAAAAACATTCAGTACTTC	CASSFGRNKNIQYF
-	TRBV11-2	many	TRBJ2-7	TGTGCCACCGGGACGTTGAGAACCTACGAGCAGTACTTC	CATGTLRTYEQYF
TRBD1	TRBV29-1	few	TRBJ2-6	TGCAGCGTTTCGACAGGGGGCTCTGGGGCCAACGTCCTGACTTTC	CSVSTGGSGANVLTF
-	TRBV6-1	-	TRBJ2-1	TGTGCCAGCAGTGCAGGGGGGAATGAGCAGTTCTTC	CASSAGGNEQFF
-	TRBV20-1	many	TRBJ2-7	TGCAGTGCTCTGAGGGATCGGTACGAGCAGTACTTC	CSALRDRYEQYF
TRBD1	TRBV11-2	many	TRBJ2-1	TGTGCCATCGTGGGGACAGGTAACAATGAGCAGTTCTTC	CAIVGTGNNEQFF
-	TRBV29-1	many	TRBJ1-4	TGCAGCGCCAATCCCTTAGGGAATGAAAAACTGTTTTTT	CSANPLGNEKLFF